Listed here are 8 T cell receptor beta chains from one sample, sequenced in a study of technical replicates of blood from a few donors. TCRdb keeps only in-frame clones here, not all; method: immunoSEQ multiplex PCR. This sample has fewer than 85,000 clones, with more than 85% found just once. Material: PBMCs. Source of these receptors: a human donor in good health. Some clones in this sample may be carry-over from other donors' samples.

The chain employs TRBV9 and TRBJ2-3; no firm D call. This CDR3 has 15 residues. V was pared by 0 bases and J by 2 bases, with 10 bases between. Germline V gene data show CDR1 as SGDLS and CDR2 as YYNGEE. As DNA, the CDR3 is TGTGCCAGCAGCGTAGTTGAGCCCGTCACAGATACGCAGTATTTT. This gives the protein CASSVVEPVTDTQYF.

The rearrangement joins TRBV7-9 to TRBJ1-1; perhaps TRBD1 as D (6 bases). The CDR3 is 16 amino acids. V lost 5 bases, J lost 1 base, and 17 bases lay in between. CDR1 is SEHNR, CDR2 FQNEAQ, per germline (reference sequence). The CDR3 region has the DNA TGTGCCAGCAGCACACTTTCGGGACATCAGAACACTGAAGCTTTCTTT. Encoded protein: CASSTLSGHQNTEAFF.

The chain couples TRBV4-3 to TRBJ2-3, with D perhaps TRBD1 (5 bases). The germline gives CDR1 LGHNA, CDR2 YSLEER. The V end was cut by 1 base, the J end by 3 bases, with 17 bases between. CDR3 size: 17 residues. The CDR3 nucleotides are TGCGCCAGCAGCCAAGTGTTTGGGGCCATGGGGACAGATACGCAGTATTTT. This encodes CASSQVFGAMGTDTQYF.

This clone was seen only once. V and J are TRBV7-8 and TRBJ1-1; D is unclear. Trimming pared 3 bases from V and 11 bases from J, leaving 16 bases between. The CDR3 extends over 13 amino acids. Germline V gives CDR1 SGHVS, CDR2 FQNEAQ. CDR3 in DNA: TGTGCCAGCAGCTTGGTAGTCGGCGGAGGGGCTTTCTTT. Protein product: CASSLVVGGGAFF.

The CDR3 bases are TGCGCCAGCAGCCAAAAAACTAGCGGGGCAGGCACGCAGTATTTT. It specifies CASSQKTSGAGTQYF. The chain links TRBV4-3 to TRBJ2-3, with 10 bases matching TRBD2. The germline gives CDR1 LGHNA, CDR2 YSLEER. The junction had 8 bases not matched to a gene; V was cut back by 2 bases and J by 9 bases. The CDR3 runs 15 residues.

This clone was observed a handful of times. The chain links TRBV11-3 to TRBJ2-1, with D perhaps TRBD1 (6 bases). Between the trimmed V and J ends, which lost 5 bases and 5 bases, there was a span of 16 bases. Per the germline V gene, CDR1 is SGHNT and CDR2 is YENEEA. The CDR3 length is 15 residues. CDR3 protein: CASSPRGIGNNEQFF. The CDR3 region has the DNA TGTGCCAGCAGCCCGAGGGGGATCGGCAACAATGAGCAGTTCTTC.

The chain has TRBV5-1 and TRBJ2-5, with a tentative D call TRBD1 (6 bases). V dropped 3 bases and J dropped 2 bases, with 17 bases sitting between them. The CDR3 is 16 residues long. CDR1 and CDR2 from the germline V gene are SGHRS and YFSETQ. Here the CDR3 reads CASSSQGRSIQETQYF. The CDR3 region has the DNA TGCGCCAGCAGCTCCCAGGGGCGGAGCATTCAAGAGACCCAGTACTTC.

The chain carries TRBV6-6 and TRBJ2-1, with 13 positions matching TRBD2. In germline, CDR1 is MNHNY, CDR2 SVGAGI (reference sequence). J gave up 7 bases and V 7 bases, and 7 bases lay outside the gene matches. This CDR3 region has 15 residues. Here the CDR3 DNA reads TGTGCCAGCAACGTGGGACTAGCGGGGTTAAATGAGCAGTTCTTC. This translates into CASNVGLAGLNEQFF.